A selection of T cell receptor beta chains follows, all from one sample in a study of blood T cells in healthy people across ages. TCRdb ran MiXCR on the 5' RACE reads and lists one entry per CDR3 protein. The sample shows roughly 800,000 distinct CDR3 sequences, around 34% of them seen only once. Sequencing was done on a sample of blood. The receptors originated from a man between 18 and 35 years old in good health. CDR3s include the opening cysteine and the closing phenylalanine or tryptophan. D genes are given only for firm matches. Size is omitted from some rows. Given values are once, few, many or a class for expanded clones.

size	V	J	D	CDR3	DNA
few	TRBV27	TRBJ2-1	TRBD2	CASSWTSGASYNEQFF	TGTGCCAGCAGTTGGACTAGCGGGGCCTCCTACAATGAGCAGTTCTTC
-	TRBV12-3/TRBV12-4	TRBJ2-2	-	CATSRGGNTGELFF	TGTGCCACCAGTCGGGGTGGGAACACCGGGGAGCTGTTTTTT
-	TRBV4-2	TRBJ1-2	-	CASSQYPGSNYGYTF	TGTGCCAGCAGCCAGTATCCCGGGTCCAACTATGGCTACACCTTC
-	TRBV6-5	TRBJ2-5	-	CASSNKLQTQYF	TGTGCCAGCAGCAATAAACTCCAAACCCAGTACTTC
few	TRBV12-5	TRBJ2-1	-	CASGFPISGVHNEQFF	TGTGCTAGTGGTTTCCCAATATCAGGGGTACACAATGAGCAGTTCTTC
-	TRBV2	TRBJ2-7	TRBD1	CASTVAGGLYDQYF	TGTGCCAGCACGGTAGCAGGGGGCTTGTACGATCAGTACTTC
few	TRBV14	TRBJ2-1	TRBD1	CASSPFIRDRGVDEQFF	TGTGCCAGCAGCCCATTTATCCGGGACAGGGGGGTGGATGAGCAGTTCTTC
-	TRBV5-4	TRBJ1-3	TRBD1	CASSPRQGFSGNTIYF	TGTGCCAGCAGCCCCCGACAGGGGTTCTCTGGAAACACCATATATTTT
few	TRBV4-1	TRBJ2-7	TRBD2	CASSQGLAGNYEQYF	TGCGCCAGCAGCCAAGGGCTAGCGGGGAACTACGAGCAGTACTTC
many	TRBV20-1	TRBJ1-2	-	CSAREGGRVDYGYTF	TGCAGTGCTAGAGAAGGTGGCAGGGTGGACTATGGCTACACCTTC
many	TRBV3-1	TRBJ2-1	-	CASSQESGAGVDEQFF	TGTGCCAGCAGCCAAGAATCGGGGGCAGGAGTTGATGAGCAGTTCTTC
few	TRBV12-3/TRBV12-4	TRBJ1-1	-	CASNRGPGKTEAFF	TGTGCCAGCAACCGGGGACCCGGAAAGACTGAAGCTTTCTTT
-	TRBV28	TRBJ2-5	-	CASSPLGSQETQYF	TGTGCCAGCAGTCCCTTAGGCTCTCAAGAGACCCAGTACTTC
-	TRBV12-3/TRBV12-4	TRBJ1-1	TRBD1	CASTRGQGLSQMNTEAFF	TGTGCCAGCACCAGGGGACAGGGGTTATCCCAGATGAACACTGAAGCTTTCTTT
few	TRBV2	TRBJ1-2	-	CASRSDSYGYTF	TGTGCCAGCAGGAGTGACAGCTATGGCTACACCTTC
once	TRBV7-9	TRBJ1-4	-	CASSPEGKKLFF	TGTGCCAGCAGCCCGGAGGGGAAAAAACTGTTTTTT
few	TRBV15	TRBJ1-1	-	CPTSRDPKNTEAFF	TGTCCCACCAGCAGAGATCCAAAGAACACTGAAGCTTTCTTT
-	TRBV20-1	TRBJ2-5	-	CSATLQETQYF	TGCAGTGCTACCCTACAAGAGACCCAGTACTTC
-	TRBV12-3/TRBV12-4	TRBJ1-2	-	CASSPIRANYGYTF	TGTGCCAGCAGTCCCATCCGCGCTAACTATGGCTACACCTTC
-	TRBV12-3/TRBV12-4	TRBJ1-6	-	CASRGIQYPLHF	TGTGCCAGCAGAGGGATTCAGTATCCCCTCCACTTT
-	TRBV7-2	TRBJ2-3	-	CASSARTSDTQYF	TGTGCCAGCAGCGCGAGGACTTCAGATACGCAGTATTTT
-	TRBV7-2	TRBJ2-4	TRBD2	CASSLGGSGGRYIQYF	TGTGCCAGCAGCTTAGGTGGTTCGGGGGGGAGGTACATTCAGTACTTC
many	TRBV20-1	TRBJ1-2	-	CSASISFNYGYTF	TGCAGTGCTAGTATTAGTTTTAACTATGGCTACACCTTC
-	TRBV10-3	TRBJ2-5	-	CAIRVIDHRRETQYF	TGTGCCATCCGTGTAATCGACCACCGACGGGAGACCCAGTACTTC
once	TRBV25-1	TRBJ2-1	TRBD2	CASSETSGISDEQFF	TGTGCCAGCAGTGAGACTAGCGGGATTTCGGATGAGCAGTTCTTC
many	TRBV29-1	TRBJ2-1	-	CSVEGGDQGANEQFF	TGCAGCGTTGAAGGAGGGGACCAAGGTGCAAATGAGCAGTTCTTC
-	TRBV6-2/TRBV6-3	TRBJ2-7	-	CASSYGLHSYEQYF	TGTGCCAGCAGTTACGGGCTTCACTCCTACGAGCAGTACTTC
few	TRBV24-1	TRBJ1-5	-	CATSDLHEAIICNQPQHF	TGTGCCACCAGTGATTTGCACGAGGCCATTATATGCAATCAGCCCCAGCATTTT